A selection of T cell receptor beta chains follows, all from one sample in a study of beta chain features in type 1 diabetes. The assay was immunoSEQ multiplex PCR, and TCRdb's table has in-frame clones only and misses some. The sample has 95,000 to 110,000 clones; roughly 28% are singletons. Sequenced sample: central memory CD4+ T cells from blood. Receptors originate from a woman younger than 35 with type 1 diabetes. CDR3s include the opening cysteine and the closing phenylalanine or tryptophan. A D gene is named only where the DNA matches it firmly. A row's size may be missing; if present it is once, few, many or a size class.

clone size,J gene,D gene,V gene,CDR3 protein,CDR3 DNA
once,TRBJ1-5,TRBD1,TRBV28,CASHPTDRESQPQHF,TGTGCCAGCCACCCTACCGACAGGGAGTCCCAGCCCCAGCATTTT
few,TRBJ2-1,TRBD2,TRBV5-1,CASSSRGAGGHFNEQFF,TGCGCCAGCAGCTCCCGGGGGGCGGGAGGGCATTTCAATGAGCAGTTCTTC
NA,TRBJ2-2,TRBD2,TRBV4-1,CASSRAGIDTGELFF,TGCGCCAGCAGCCGAGCGGGAATTGACACCGGGGAGCTGTTTTTT
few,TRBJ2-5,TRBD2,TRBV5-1,CASNLGASGETQYF,TGCGCCAGCAATCTTGGGGCTAGCGGGGAGACCCAGTACTTC
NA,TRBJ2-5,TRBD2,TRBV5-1,CASSPGTSGMIETQYF,TGCGCCAGCAGCCCAGGGACTAGCGGGATGATTGAGACCCAGTACTTC
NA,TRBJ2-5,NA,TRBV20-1,CSAALAETQYF,TGCAGTGCAGCATTAGCGGAGACCCAGTACTTC
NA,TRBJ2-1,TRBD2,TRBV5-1,CASSSLAGAYNEQFF,TGCGCCAGCAGCTCCCTAGCGGGAGCCTACAATGAGCAGTTCTTC
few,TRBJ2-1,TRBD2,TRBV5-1,CASSTTGTSSNEQFF,TGCGCCAGCAGCACCACCGGGACTAGTTCGAATGAGCAGTTCTTC
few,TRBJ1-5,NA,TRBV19,CASSGRGGNNQPQHF,TGTGCCAGTAGTGGACGGGGGGGCAACAATCAGCCCCAGCATTTT
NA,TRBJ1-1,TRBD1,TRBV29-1,CSGKGTGKGTAFF,TGCAGCGGGAAGGGGACAGGAAAAGGGACAGCTTTCTTT
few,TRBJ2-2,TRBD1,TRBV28,CASAWGDRGLTGELFF,TGTGCCAGCGCCTGGGGGGACAGGGGTTTGACCGGGGAGCTGTTTTTT
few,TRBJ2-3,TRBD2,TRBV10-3,CAIKGLADSSTDTQYF,TGTGCCATCAAGGGACTAGCGGATAGTAGCACAGATACGCAGTATTTT
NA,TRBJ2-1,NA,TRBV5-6,CASSHTVDSHNEQFF,TGTGCCAGCAGCCATACGGTTGACAGTCACAATGAGCAGTTCTTC
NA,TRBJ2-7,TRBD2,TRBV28,CASSATSGRGIEQYF,TGTGCCAGCAGTGCGACTAGCGGGAGAGGTATCGAGCAGTACTTC
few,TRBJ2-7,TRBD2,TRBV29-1,CSVNSGTSGSEQYF,TGCAGCGTGAATTCCGGGACTAGCGGGAGCGAGCAGTACTTC
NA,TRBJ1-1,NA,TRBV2,CASIRGTEAFF,TGTGCCAGCATCAGGGGCACTGAAGCTTTCTTT
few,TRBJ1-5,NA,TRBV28,CASSPRGGQPQHF,TGTGCCAGCAGTCCCAGGGGAGGGCAGCCCCAGCATTTT
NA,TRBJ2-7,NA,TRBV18,CASSPPVAGSYEQYF,TGTGCCAGCTCACCACCGGTGGCAGGGTCCTACGAGCAGTACTTC
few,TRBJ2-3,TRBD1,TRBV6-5,CASSLQGADTQYF,TGTGCCAGCAGTCTACAGGGGGCAGATACGCAGTATTTT
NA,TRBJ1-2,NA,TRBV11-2,CASSGLRRREDYGYTF,TGTGCCAGCAGCGGTCTACGGCGCAGGGAGGACTATGGCTACACCTTC
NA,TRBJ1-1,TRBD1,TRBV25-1,CASSARDRRVSGTEAFF,TGTGCCAGCAGTGCCCGGGACAGACGGGTAAGTGGGACTGAAGCTTTCTTT
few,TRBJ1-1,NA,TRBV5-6,CASSPGPYTEAFF,TGTGCCAGCAGCCCAGGGCCCTACACTGAAGCTTTCTTT
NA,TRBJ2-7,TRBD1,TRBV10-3,CAISRDRGHEQYF,TGTGCCATCAGCCGGGACAGGGGGCACGAGCAGTACTTC
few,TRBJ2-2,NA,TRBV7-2,CASSLDGGYTGELFF,TGTGCCAGCAGCTTAGACGGAGGATACACCGGGGAGCTGTTTTTT
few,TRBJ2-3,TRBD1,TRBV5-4,CASSLDRGGKADTQYF,TGTGCCAGCAGCTTGGACAGGGGCGGTAAGGCAGATACGCAGTATTTT
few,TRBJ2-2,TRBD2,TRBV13,CASSPRPGGILVSTGELFF,TGTGCCAGCAGCCCCCGGCCGGGGGGGATCTTGGTTAGCACCGGGGAGCTGTTTTTT
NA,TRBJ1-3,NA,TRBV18,CASSWDISSGNTIYF,TGTGCCAGCTCGTGGGACATCAGCTCTGGAAACACCATATATTTT
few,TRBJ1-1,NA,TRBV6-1,CASCGEPSTEAFF,TGTGCCAGCTGCGGGGAGCCGAGCACTGAAGCTTTCTTT
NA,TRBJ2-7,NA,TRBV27,CASSWQQGSYEQYF,TGTGCCAGCAGTTGGCAACAGGGATCGTACGAGCAGTACTTC
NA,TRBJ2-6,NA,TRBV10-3,CAISRQIASSGANVLTF,TGTGCCATCAGCCGACAGATAGCCAGCTCTGGGGCCAACGTCCTGACTTTC
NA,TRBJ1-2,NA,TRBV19,CASKNLMGGGLNYGYTF,TGTGCCAGCAAAAATTTGATGGGGGGAGGCTTAAACTATGGCTACACCTTC
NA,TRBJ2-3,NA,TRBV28,CASSLPSTDTQYF,TGTGCCAGCAGCCTCCCTAGCACAGATACGCAGTATTTT
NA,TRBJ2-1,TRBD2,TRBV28,CASRAAGRYNEQFF,TGTGCCAGCAGGGCAGCGGGAAGGTACAATGAGCAGTTCTTC
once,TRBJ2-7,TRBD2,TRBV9,CASSVDGTSDREQYF,TGTGCCAGCAGCGTAGATGGGACTAGCGATCGTGAGCAGTACTTC
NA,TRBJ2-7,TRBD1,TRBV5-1,CASSSGQGAYEQYF,TGCGCCAGCAGCTCGGGACAGGGCGCCTACGAGCAGTACTTC
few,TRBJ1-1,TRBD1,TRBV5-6,CASSLQGATEAFF,TGTGCCAGCAGCTTGCAGGGGGCAACTGAAGCTTTCTTT
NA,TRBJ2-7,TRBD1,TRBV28,CASSLASGGEQYF,TGTGCCAGCAGTTTAGCGTCAGGGGGCGAGCAGTACTTC
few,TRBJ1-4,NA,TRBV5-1,CASRSRGNEKLFF,TGCGCCAGCCGGAGTCGCGGGAATGAAAAACTGTTTTTT
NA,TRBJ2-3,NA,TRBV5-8,CASSLVVLAHTQYF,TGTGCCAGCAGCTTGGTAGTACTAGCCCATACGCAGTATTTT
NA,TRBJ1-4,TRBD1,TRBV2,CASSRQGNEKLFF,TGTGCCAGCAGCCGACAGGGTAATGAAAAACTGTTTTTT
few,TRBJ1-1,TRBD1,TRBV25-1,CASSESPGTGWDTEAFF,TGTGCCAGCAGTGAATCTCCCGGGACAGGGTGGGATACTGAAGCTTTCTTT
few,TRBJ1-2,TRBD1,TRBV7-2,CASSLAWRQGYGYTF,TGTGCCAGCAGCTTAGCTTGGAGACAGGGCTATGGCTACACCTTC
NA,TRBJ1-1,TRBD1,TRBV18,CASSQGAMNTEAFF,TGTGCCAGCTCACAGGGGGCCATGAACACTGAAGCTTTCTTT
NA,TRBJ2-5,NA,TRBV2,CASKQVKETQYF,TGTGCCAGCAAACAGGTTAAAGAGACCCAGTACTTC
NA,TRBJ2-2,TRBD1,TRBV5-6,CASSLVDRRSTGELFF,TGTGCCAGCAGCTTGGTGGACAGGCGATCAACCGGGGAGCTGTTTTTT
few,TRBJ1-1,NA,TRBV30,CAWSRGRTEAFF,TGTGCCTGGAGTAGAGGGAGAACTGAAGCTTTCTTT
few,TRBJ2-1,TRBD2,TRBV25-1,CASSKLAGGSLLNEQFF,TGTGCCAGCAGTAAACTAGCGGGAGGATCCCTACTAAATGAGCAGTTCTTC
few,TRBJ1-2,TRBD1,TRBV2,CASRADRPGYTF,TGTGCCAGCAGGGCGGACAGGCCTGGCTACACCTTC
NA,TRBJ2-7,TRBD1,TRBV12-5,CARTPGQGFAPNSYEQYF,TGTGCTAGGACCCCGGGACAGGGATTCGCACCAAATTCCTACGAGCAGTACTTC
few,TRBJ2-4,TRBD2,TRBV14,CASSRGTSANIQYF,TGTGCCAGCAGCCGAGGGACTAGCGCGAACATTCAGTACTTC